These T cell receptor beta chains were read from a single sample in a study of shared clonotypes between healthy human individuals. Using immunoSEQ multiplex PCR, the repertoire was profiled, and TCRdb retains in-frame clones only, with some absent. The sample holds some 2,000,000 clones, approximately 95% seen once. The sample consisted of naive CD4+ T cells sorted from blood. Receptor source: a man aged 18 to 29 in good health. The CDR3 runs from the conserved cysteine through the conserved F or W. The D gene is left open where the match is weak. Not every row has a clone size; where given, it reads once, few, many or a size class.

>TRBJ1-4|TRBV7-6|NA|NA
TGTGCCAGCAGCTTAGGGACCTTAAATGAAAAACTGTTTTTT
CASSLGTLNEKLFF
>TRBJ1-2|TRBV5-4|NA|NA
TGTGCCAGCAGCTCTTACTTCGGCTACACCTTC
CASSSYFGYTF
>TRBJ1-2|TRBV6-1|TRBD1|NA
TGTGCCAGCAGTGATGGGACAGGGACCTATGGCTACACCTTC
CASSDGTGTYGYTF
>TRBJ1-5|TRBV10-3|TRBD1|NA
TGTGCCATCAGTGAGCAACAGGGGATAGGTCAGCCCCAGCATTTT
CAISEQQGIGQPQHF
>TRBJ2-1|TRBV6-5|TRBD1|NA
TGTGCCAGCGTTAAGGGACAGGGCGGCAATGAGCAGTTCTTC
CASVKGQGGNEQFF
>TRBJ2-7|TRBV10-3|NA|NA
TGTGCCATCAGAGGGACCGGACCTATCTACGAGCAGTACTTC
CAIRGTGPIYEQYF
>TRBJ1-1|TRBV6-1|NA|NA
TGTGCCAGCAGTGTTTTGGCAGGGGATTACACTGAAGCTTTCTTT
CASSVLAGDYTEAFF
>TRBJ2-7|TRBV9|NA|NA
TGTGCCAGCAGCGTAGAGGGCGGCTCCTACGAGCAGTACTTC
CASSVEGGSYEQYF
>TRBJ2-1|TRBV5-4|NA|NA
TGTGCCAGCAGCTTCCCGGATTCCTACAATGAGCAGTTCTTC
CASSFPDSYNEQFF
>TRBJ1-6|TRBV10-3|TRBD1|few
TGTGCCATCAGTGAGTCGACAGGGTGGAATTCACCCCTCCACTTT
CAISESTGWNSPLHF
>TRBJ2-7|TRBV28|TRBD2|NA
TGTGCCAGCAGTTTTGGTGGTAGCGGGGGCTACGAGCAGTACTTC
CASSFGGSGGYEQYF
>TRBJ2-1|TRBV2|TRBD2|NA
TGTGCCAGCAGTCTACTAGCGGCCGTCTACAATGAGCAGTTCTTC
CASSLLAAVYNEQFF
>TRBJ2-7|TRBV6-6|NA|NA
TGTGCCAGCAGTTACTCCGGGGACACCTCCTACGAGCAGTACTTC
CASSYSGDTSYEQYF